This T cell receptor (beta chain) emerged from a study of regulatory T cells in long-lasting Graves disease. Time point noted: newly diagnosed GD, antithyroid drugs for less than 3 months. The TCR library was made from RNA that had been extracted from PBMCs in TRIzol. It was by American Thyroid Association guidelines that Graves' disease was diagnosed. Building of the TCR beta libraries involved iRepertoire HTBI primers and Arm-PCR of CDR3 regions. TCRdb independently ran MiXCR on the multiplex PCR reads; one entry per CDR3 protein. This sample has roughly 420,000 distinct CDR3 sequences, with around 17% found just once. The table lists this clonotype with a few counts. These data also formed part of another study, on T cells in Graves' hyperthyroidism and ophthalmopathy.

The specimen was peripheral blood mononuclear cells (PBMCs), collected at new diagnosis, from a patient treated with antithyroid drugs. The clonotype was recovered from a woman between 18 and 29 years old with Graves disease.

The CDR3 sequence: CASSVDGPEAFF. CDR3 sequence (DNA): TGTGCCAGCAGCGTTGACGGCCCTGAAGCTTTCTTT. The chain combines TRBV9 with TRBJ1-1; D is uncertain. Germline CDR1 SGDLS, CDR2 YYNGEE. This CDR3 has 12 residues. Trimming removed 2 bases at V and 6 bases at J, with 8 bases between. The variable domain in full, with the rest retrieved from reference TRBV9 and TRBJ1-1, is DSGVTQTPKHLITATGQRVTLRCSPRSGDLSVYWYQQSLDQGLQFLIQYYNGEERAKGNILERFSAQQFPDLHSELNLSSLELGDSALYFCASSVDGPEAFFGQGTRLTVV.